This entry describes one T cell receptor beta chain. These data are taken from a study of blood T cell repertoires in COVID-19. Study-level background: Both acute and convalescent COVID-19 samples were obtained from the United States, Italy and Spain.

Deletions cut 0 bases from V and 8 bases from J, with 5 bases between. Germline V gene data show CDR1 as LGHDT and CDR2 as YNNKEL (reference sequence). This CDR3 spans 13 amino acids. TCRdb's table, derived via immunoSEQ multiplex PCR, lists solely in-frame clones and lacks some. This repertoire shows 60,000 or so clones, around 85% found once; its top ten account for 7% to 10%. V usage is TRBV3-1 (or the pseudogene TRBV3-2) and J usage is TRBJ1-6, with D unclear. Specimen: peripheral blood. The clonotype was recovered from a woman aged 70-85 years with active COVID-19. The CDR3 coding sequence is TGTGCCAGCAGCCAAGATCAGGATTCACCCCTCCACTTT. This gives the protein CASSQDQDSPLHF.